The clone carrying this T cell receptor beta chain was picked up one time. In the authors' workflow: From ImmunoSEQ came sequences covering only the junction and carrying no quality scores, so filtering differed. Repertoires were generated with immunoSEQ multiplex PCR, while TCRdb's copy carries only in-frame clones and drops some. V, J and clone size were drawn from that table, and D and trimming were deduced from the DNA. The table has more than 550,000 clones, less than 95% seen once; the top ten hold approximately 35%. CD8 memory was a combination of CD45RO+ cells and CCR7-negative CD45RA+ TemRA cells. The data belong to a study of shared clonotypes between healthy human individuals. In germline, CDR1 is SQVTM, CDR2 ANQGSEA. With 7 bases removed from V and 6 bases from J, the gap between germline ends came to 9 bases. The length of the CDR3 is 11 residues.

V usage is TRBV29-1 and J usage is TRBJ2-2, with D perhaps matching TRBD1 (6 bases). The sequence derives from a man younger than 35 in good health. Some clones in this sample may be carry-over from other donors' samples. Sequenced: memory CD8+ T cells from PBMCs. Subset: CD45RO+ cells pooled with CCR7-negative TemRA cells. The CDR3 loop reads CSGSGAGELFF. DNA of the CDR3: TGCAGCGGTTCAGGGGCCGGGGAGCTGTTTTTT.